The source of this TCR beta chain is a study of blood T cell repertoires in COVID-19. Study at large: Samples of COVID-19 (acute and convalescent) were obtained from the United States, Italy and Spain. From T cells, B-cell-depleted T cells, or PBMCs came the material, which was cDNA or gDNA.

Original methodology: By means of reference gene primer amplification, nucleated cell counts were estimated. Assay used: immunoSEQ multiplex PCR; TCRdb lists only in-frame clones, some missing. The V and J calls and clone size were taken over from that table, and D and trimming were inferred from the DNA. The sample carries roughly 230,000 clones, roughly 80% recorded once. Trimming took 1 base from V and 4 from J; bases not matched to a gene: 3. The germline V gene has CDR1 SGHDN and CDR2 FVKESK. The CDR3 spans 15 residues. V gene TRBV14 combines with J gene TRBJ2-1, with 8 positions matching TRBD2. The clonotype was recovered from a man aged 45-65 years with active or convalescent COVID-19. The sample taken for sequencing was peripheral blood. The CDR3 DNA reads as TGTGCCAGCAGCCAAGCGGGGGGGGATTACAATGAGCAGTTCTTC. It is translated as CASSQAGGDYNEQFF.